This T cell receptor (beta chain) derives from a study of cytomegalovirus exposure and HLA in healthy donors. Whole-study findings and limits: Among the most significant clusters, several appeared linked to common viral pathogens in a later analysis. Follow-up analysis found HLA locus-dependent TCR association rates, highest for DRB1 and lowest for HLA-C.

The CDR3 consists of 16 residues. Per germline, CDR1 SEHNR and CDR2 FQNEAQ (reference sequence). A remark on this clone: Its antigen is unknown. A read error may produce the germline difference seen at one junction end.

PCR primers comprised 60 Vbeta and 13 Jbeta primers. Profiling relied on immunoSEQ multiplex PCR, and the TCRdb table lists in-frame clones only, not all of them. The sample has approximately 150,000 clones; over 80% are singletons. The TCR was taken from a man aged 45-65 years in good health and CMV-seropositive. The sequenced material came from PBMCs. The chain links TRBV7-9 to TRBJ2-7, with 9 bases matching TRBD2. The CDR3 DNA reads as TGTTCCAGCAGAAACCGCAAGGGACTAGCTTTGGACGAGCAGTACTTC. Protein: CSSRNRKGLALDEQYF. Drawing the rest from reference TRBV7-9 and TRBJ2-7, the complete variable domain is DTGVSQNPRHKITKRGQNVTFRCDPISEHNRLYWYRQTLGQGPEFLTYFQNEAQLEKSRLLSDRFSAERPKGSFSTLEIQRTEQGDSAMYLCSSRNRKGLALDEQYFGPGTRLTVT.